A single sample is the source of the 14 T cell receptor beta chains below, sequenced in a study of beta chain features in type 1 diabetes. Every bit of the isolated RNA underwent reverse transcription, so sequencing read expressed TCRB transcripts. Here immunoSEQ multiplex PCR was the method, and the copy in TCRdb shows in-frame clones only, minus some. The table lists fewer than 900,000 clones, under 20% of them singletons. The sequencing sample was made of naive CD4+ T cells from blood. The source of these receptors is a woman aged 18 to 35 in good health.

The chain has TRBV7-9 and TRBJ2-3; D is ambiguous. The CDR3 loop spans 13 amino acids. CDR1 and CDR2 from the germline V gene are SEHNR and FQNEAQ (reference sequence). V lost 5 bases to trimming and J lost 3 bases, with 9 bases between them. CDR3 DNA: TGTGCCAGCAGCGGGTATGGGACAGATACGCAGTATTTT. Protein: CASSGYGTDTQYF. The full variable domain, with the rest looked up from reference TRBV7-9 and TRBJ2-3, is DTGVSQNPRHKITKRGQNVTFRCDPISEHNRLYWYRQTLGQGPEFLTYFQNEAQLEKSRLLSDRFSAERPKGSFSTLEIQRTEQGDSAMYLCASSGYGTDTQYFGPGTRLTVL.

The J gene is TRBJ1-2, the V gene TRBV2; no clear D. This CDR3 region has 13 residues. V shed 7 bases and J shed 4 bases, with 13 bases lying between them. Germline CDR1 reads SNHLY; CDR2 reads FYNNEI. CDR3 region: CASTMNEGYGYTF. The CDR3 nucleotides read TGTGCCAGCACCATGAATGAGGGCTATGGCTACACCTTC.

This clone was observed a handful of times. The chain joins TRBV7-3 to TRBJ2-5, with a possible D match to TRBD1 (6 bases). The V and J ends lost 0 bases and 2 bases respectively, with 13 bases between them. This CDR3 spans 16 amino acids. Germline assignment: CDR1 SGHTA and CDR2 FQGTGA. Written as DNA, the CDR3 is TGTGCCAGCAGCTTAACTAGGGACAATTCTCAAGAGACCCAGTACTTC. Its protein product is CASSLTRDNSQETQYF.

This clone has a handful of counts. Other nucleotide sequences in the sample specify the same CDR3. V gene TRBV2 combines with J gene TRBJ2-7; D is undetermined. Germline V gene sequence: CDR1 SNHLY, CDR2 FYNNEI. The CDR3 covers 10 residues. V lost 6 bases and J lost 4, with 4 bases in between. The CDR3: CASRRYEQYF. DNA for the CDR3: TGTGCCAGCAGACGTTACGAGCAGTACTTC.

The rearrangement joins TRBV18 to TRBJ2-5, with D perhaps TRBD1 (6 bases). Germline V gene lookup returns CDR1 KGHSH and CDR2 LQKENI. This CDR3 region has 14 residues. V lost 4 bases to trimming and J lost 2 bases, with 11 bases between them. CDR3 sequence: CASSRLQGQETQYF. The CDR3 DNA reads TGTGCCAGCTCACGCCTCCAGGGGCAAGAGACCCAGTACTTC.

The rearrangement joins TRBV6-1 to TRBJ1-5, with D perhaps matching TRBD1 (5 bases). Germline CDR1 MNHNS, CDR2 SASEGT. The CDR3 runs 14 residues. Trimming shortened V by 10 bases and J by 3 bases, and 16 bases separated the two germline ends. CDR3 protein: CATRGVWINQPQHF. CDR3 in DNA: TGTGCCACGCGGGGGGTTTGGATCAATCAGCCCCAGCATTTT.

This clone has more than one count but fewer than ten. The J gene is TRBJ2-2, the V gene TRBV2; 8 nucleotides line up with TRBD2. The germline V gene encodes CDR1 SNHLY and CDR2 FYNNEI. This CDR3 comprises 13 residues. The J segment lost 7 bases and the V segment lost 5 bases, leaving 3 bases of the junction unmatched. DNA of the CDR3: TGTGCCAGCAGTAGCGGGAGAGGCGGGGAGCTGTTTTTT. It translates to CASSSGRGGELFF.

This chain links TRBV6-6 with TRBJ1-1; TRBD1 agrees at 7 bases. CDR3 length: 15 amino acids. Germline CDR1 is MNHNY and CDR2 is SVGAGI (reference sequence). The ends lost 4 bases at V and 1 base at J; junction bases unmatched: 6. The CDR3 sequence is CASSSKTGRNTEAFF. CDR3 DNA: TGTGCCAGCAGTTCCAAGACAGGGAGGAACACTGAAGCTTTCTTT.

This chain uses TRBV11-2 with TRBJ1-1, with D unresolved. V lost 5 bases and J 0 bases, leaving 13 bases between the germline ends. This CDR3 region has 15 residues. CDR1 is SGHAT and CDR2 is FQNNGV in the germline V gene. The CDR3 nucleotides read TGTGCCAGCAGCGTGGACCGGGGAATGAACACTGAAGCTTTCTTT. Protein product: CASSVDRGMNTEAFF.

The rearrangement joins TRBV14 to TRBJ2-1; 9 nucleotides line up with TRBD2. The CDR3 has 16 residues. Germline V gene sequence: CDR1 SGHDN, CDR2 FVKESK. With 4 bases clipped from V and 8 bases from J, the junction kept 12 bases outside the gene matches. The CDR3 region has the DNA TGTGCCAGCAGCCCCCTACGGACTAGCGATTGGGATGAGCAGTTCTTC. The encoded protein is CASSPLRTSDWDEQFF.

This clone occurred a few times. The CDR3 loop reads CATRQGGETQYF. CDR3 nucleotide sequence: TGTGCCACCCGACAGGGCGGAGAGACCCAGTACTTC. The V call is TRBV7-6, the J call TRBJ2-5; 7 positions match TRBD1. The CDR3 loop spans 12 amino acids. The J segment lost 4 bases and the V segment lost 10 bases, leaving 6 bases of the junction unmatched. Germline V gene data show CDR1 as SGHVS and CDR2 as FNYEAQ.

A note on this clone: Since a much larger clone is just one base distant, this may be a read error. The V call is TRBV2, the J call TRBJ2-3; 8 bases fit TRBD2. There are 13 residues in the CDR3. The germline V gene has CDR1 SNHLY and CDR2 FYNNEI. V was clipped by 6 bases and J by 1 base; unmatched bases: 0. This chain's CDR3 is CASRTSGTDTQYF. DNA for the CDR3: TGTGCCAGCAGGACTAGCGGCACAGATACGCAGTATTTT.

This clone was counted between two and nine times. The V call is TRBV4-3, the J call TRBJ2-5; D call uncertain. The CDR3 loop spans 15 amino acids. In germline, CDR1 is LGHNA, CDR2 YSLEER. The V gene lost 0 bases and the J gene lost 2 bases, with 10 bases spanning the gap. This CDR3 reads CASSQEYRKQETQYF. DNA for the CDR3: TGCGCCAGCAGCCAAGAATATAGAAAACAAGAGACCCAGTACTTC.

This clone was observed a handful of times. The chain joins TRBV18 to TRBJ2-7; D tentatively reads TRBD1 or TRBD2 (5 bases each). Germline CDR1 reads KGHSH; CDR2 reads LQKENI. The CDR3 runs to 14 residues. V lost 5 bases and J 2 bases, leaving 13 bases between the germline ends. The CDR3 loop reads CASSSEAGTYEQYF. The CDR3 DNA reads TGTGCCAGCTCATCGGAGGCAGGGACCTACGAGCAGTACTTC.